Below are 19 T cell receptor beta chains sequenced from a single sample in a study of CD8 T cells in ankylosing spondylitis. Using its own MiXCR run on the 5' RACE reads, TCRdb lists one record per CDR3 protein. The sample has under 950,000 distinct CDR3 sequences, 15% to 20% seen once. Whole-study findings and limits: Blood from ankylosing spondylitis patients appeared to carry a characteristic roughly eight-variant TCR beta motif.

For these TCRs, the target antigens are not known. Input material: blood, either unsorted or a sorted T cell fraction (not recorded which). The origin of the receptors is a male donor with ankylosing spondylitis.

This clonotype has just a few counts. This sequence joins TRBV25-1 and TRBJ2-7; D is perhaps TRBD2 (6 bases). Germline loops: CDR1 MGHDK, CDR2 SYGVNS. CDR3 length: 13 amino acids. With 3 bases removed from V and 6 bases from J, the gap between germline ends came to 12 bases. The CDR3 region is CASSDLASGEQYF. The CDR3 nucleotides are TGTGCCAGCAGTGACCTAGCGTCAGGCGAGCAGTACTTC.

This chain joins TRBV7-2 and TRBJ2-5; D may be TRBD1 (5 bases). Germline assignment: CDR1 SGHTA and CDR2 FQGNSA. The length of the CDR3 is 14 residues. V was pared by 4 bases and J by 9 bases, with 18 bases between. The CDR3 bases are TGTGCCAGCAGCTCCTCCGCAGGGCAGAAGGCCCAGTACTTC. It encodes CASSSSAGQKAQYF.

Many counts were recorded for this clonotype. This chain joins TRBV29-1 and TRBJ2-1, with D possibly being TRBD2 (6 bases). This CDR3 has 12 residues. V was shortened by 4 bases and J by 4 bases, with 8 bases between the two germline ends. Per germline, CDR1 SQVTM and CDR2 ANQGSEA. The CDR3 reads CSVGGGYNEQFF. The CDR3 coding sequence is TGCAGCGTTGGTGGAGGGTACAATGAGCAGTTCTTC.

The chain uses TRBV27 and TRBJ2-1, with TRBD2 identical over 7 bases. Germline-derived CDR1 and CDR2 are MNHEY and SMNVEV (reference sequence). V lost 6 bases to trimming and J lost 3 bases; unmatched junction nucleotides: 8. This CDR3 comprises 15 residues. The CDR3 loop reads CASRLGAGVYNEQFF. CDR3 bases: TGTGCCAGCAGGCTCGGGGCGGGGGTCTACAATGAGCAGTTCTTC.

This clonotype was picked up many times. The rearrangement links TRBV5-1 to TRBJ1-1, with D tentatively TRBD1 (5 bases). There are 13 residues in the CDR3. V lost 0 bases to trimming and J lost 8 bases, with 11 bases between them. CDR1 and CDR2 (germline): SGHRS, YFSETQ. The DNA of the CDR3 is TGCGCCAGCAGCTTGGGAACAGGAGGAGAAGCTTTCTTT. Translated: CASSLGTGGEAFF.

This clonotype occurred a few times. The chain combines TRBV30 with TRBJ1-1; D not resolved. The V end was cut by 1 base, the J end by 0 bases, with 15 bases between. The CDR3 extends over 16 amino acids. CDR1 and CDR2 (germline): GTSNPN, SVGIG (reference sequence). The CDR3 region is CAWSAPTATMNTEAFF. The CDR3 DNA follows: TGTGCCTGGAGTGCCCCGACCGCGACAATGAACACTGAAGCTTTCTTT.

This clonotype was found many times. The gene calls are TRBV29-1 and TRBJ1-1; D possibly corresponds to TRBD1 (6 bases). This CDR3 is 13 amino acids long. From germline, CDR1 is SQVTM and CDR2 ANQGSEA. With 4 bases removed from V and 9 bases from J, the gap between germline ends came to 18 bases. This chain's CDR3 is CSVAQGGSPQAFF. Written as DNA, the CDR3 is TGCAGCGTTGCACAGGGAGGTTCCCCTCAAGCTTTCTTT.

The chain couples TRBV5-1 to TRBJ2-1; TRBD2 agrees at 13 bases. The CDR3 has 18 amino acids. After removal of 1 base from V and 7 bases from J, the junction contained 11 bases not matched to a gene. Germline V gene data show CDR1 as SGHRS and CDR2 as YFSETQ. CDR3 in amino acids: CASSLLGLAGVPGNEQFF. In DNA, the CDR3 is TGCGCCAGCAGCTTGTTAGGACTAGCGGGAGTTCCTGGGAATGAGCAGTTCTTC.

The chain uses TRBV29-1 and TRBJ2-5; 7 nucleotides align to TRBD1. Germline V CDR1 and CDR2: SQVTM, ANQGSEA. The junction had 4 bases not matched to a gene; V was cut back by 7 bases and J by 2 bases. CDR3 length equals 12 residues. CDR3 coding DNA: TGCAGCGGCGGACAGGCACAAGAGACCCAGTACTTC. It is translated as CSGGQAQETQYF.

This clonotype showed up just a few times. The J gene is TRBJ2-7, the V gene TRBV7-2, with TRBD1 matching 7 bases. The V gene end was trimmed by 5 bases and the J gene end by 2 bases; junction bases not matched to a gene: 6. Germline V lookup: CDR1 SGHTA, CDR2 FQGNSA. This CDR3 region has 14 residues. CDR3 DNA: TGTGCCAGCAGCCGGGACAGAAATACCTACGAGCAGTACTTC. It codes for CASSRDRNTYEQYF.

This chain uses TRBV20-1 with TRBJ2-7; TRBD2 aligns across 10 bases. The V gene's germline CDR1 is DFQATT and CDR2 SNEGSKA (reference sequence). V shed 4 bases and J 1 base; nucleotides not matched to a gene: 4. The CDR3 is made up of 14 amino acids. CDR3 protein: CSANSLAGSYEQYF. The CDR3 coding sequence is TGCAGTGCTAACTCACTAGCGGGATCCTACGAGCAGTACTTC.

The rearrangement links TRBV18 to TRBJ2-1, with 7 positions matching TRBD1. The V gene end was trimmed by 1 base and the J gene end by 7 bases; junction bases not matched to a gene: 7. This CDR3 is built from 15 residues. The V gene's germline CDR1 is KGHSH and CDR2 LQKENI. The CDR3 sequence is CASSPLEGAKNEQFF. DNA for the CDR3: TGTGCCAGCTCACCACTTGAGGGGGCGAAAAATGAGCAGTTCTTC.

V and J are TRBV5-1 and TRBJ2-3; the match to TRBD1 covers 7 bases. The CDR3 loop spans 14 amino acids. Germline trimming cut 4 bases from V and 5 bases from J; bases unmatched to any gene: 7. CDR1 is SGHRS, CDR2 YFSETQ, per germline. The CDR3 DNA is TGCGCCAGCAGCCCACAGGGGCCCGGAGATACGCAGTATTTT. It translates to CASSPQGPGDTQYF.

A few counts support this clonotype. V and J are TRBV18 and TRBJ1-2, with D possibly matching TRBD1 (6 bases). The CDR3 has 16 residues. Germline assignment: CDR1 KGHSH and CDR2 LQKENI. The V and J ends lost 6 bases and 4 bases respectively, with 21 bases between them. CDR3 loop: CASSTGQTTFGYGYTF. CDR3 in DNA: TGTGCCAGCTCCACTGGACAGACAACTTTTGGCTATGGCTACACCTTC. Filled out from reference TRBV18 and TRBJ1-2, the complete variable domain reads NAGVMQNPRHLVRRRGQEARLRCSPMKGHSHVYWYRQLPEEGLKFMVYLQKENIIDESGMPKERFSAEFPKEGPSILRIQQVVRGDSAAYFCASSTGQTTFGYGYTFGSGTRLTVV.

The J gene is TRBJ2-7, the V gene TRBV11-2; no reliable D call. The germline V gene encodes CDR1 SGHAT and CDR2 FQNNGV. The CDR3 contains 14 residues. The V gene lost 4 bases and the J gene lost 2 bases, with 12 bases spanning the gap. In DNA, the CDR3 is TGTGCCAGCAGCTCATCTGTTCTCCCCTACGAGCAGTACTTC. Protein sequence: CASSSSVLPYEQYF.

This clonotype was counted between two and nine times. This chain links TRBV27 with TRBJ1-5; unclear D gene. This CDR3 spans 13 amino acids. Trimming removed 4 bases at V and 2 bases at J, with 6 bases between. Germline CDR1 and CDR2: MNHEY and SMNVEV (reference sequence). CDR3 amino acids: CASSWGRNQPQHF. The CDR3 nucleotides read TGTGCCAGCAGTTGGGGTCGCAATCAGCCCCAGCATTTT.

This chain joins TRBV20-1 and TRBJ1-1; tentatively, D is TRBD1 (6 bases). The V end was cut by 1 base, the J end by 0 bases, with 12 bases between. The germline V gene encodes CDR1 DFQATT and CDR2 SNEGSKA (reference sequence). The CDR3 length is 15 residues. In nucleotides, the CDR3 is TGCAGTGCTAGAGGTCAGGGGCGTATGAACACTGAAGCTTTCTTT. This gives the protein CSARGQGRMNTEAFF.

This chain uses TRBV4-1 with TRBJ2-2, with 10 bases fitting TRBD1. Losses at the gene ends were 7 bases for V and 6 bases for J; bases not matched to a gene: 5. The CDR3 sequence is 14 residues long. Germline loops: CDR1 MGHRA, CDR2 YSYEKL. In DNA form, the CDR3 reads TGCGCCAGCACAAGAGACAGGGGGCCCGGGGAGCTGTTTTTT. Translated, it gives CASTRDRGPGELFF.

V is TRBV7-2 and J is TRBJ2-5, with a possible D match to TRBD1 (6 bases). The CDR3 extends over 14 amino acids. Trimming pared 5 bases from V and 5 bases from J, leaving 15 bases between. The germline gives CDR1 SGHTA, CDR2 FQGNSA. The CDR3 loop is CASSRGQLGETQYF. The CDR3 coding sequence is TGTGCCAGCAGCCGTGGACAGCTTGGGGAGACCCAGTACTTC.